The present TCR beta chain was sequenced within a study of T cell changes during pregnancy in multiple sclerosis (dated by TCRdb to the late 2010s). Concerning the study at large: In women with multiple sclerosis, the researchers looked at how the T cell repertoire shifted as pregnancy progressed.

The library relied on the immunoSEQ multiplex PCR assay. TCRdb took over this immuneACCESS table, retaining in-frame rearrangements with V and J assigned. Such tables are incomplete; in checked studies, under half of the missing clones stem from an unresolved V gene, and the remainder is unexplained. This sample gives roughly 30,000 clones in total; 89% of them show up just once. The top ten constitute about 5.4% of the sample. Measured from the cysteine to the phenylalanine, the CDR3 is 18 residues long. This entry keeps only the CDR3 DNA: 54 bases, framed from base 1. The germline V gene specifies MGHRA as CDR1 and YSYEKL as CDR2. The junction carries 18 bases between V and J, which are trimmed by 2 bases and 0 bases respectively. Note on this clone: It has no known antigen specificity. No per-base quality is available; no much larger clone lies one base away.

This TCR was recovered from a female donor with multiple sclerosis, enrolled in a pregnancy study. Source: CD8+ T cells from peripheral blood mononuclear cells, taken in the first trimester of pregnancy. The chain joins TRBV4-1 to TRBJ2-3; TRBD1 might be the D gene, on 6 matching bases. The sequenced DNA: TGCGCCAGCAGCCAATCGTTCACCGGACAGCCTAGCACAGATACGCAGTATTTT. Translation gives CASSQSFTGQPSTDTQYF.